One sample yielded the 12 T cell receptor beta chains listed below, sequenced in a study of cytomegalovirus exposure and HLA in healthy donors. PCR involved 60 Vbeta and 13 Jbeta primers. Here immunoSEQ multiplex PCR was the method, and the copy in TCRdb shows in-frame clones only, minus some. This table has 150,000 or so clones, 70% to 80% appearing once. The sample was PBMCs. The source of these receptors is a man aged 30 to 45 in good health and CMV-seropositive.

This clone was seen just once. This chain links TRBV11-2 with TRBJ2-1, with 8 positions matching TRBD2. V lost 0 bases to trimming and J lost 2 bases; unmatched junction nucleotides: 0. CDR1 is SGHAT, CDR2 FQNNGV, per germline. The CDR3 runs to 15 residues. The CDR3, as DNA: TGTGCCAGCAGCTTAGAGCGGGGGGCCTACAATGAGCAGTTCTTC. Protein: CASSLERGAYNEQFF.

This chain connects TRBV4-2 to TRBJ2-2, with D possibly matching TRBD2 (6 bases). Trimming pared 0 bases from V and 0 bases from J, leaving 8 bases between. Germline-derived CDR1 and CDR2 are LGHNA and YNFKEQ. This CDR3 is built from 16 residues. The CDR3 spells CASSQEGLPNTGELFF. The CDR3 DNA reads TGTGCCAGCAGCCAAGAGGGACTCCCGAACACCGGGGAGCTGTTTTTT.

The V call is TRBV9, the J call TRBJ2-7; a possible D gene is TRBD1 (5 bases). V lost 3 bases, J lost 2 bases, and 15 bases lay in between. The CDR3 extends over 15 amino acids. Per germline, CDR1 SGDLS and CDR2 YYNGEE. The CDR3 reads CASSGGVDRAYEQYF. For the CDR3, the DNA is TGTGCCAGCAGCGGGGGTGTTGACAGAGCCTACGAGCAGTACTTC.

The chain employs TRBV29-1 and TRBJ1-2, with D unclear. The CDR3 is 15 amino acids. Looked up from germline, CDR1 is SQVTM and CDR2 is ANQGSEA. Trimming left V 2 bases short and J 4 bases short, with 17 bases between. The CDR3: CSVEYGMATAYGYTF. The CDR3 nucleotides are TGCAGCGTTGAATACGGGATGGCGACCGCCTATGGCTACACCTTC.

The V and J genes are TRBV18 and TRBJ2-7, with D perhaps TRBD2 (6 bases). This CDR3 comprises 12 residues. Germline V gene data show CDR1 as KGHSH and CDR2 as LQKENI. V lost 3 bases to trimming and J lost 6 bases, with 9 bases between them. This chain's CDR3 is CASSPNGGEQYF. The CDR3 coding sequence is TGTGCCAGCTCACCCAACGGGGGCGAGCAGTACTTC.

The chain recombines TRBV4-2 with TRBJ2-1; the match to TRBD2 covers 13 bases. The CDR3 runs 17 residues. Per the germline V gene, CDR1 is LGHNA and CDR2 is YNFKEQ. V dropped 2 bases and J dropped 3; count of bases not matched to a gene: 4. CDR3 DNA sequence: TGTGCCAGCAGCCAATCAGGGACTAGCGGGATCTACAATGAGCAGTTCTTC. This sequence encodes CASSQSGTSGIYNEQFF.

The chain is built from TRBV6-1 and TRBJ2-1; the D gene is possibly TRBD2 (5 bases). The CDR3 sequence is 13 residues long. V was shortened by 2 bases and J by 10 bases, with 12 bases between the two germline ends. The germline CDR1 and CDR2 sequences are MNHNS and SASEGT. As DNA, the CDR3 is TGTGCCAGCAGTGAAAATGCTAGCCGGGAGCAGTTCTTC. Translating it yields CASSENASREQFF.

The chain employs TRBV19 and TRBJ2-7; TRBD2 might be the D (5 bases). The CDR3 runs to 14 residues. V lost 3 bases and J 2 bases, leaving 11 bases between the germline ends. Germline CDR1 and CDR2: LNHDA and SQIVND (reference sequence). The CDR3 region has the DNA TGTGCCAGTAGTATGGGGAGCGGTCCCTACGAGCAGTACTTC. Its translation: CASSMGSGPYEQYF.

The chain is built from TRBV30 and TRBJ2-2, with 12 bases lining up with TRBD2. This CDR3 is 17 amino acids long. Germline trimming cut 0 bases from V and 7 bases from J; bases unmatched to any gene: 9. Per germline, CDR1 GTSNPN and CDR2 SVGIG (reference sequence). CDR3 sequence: CAWSVIPSGGAIGELFF. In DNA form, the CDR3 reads TGTGCCTGGAGTGTAATCCCTAGCGGGGGGGCAATCGGGGAGCTGTTTTTT. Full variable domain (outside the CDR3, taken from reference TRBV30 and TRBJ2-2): SQTIHQWPATLVQPVGSPLSLECTVEGTSNPNLYWYRQAAGRGLQLLFYSVGIGQISSEVPQNLSASRPQDRQFILSSKKLLLSDSGFYLCAWSVIPSGGAIGELFFGEGSRLTVL.

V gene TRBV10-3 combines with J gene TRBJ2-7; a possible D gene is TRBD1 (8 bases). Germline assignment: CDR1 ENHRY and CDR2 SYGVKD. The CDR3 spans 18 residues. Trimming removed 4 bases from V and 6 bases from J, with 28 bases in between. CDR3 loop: CAISVGQGAAGRLSEQYF. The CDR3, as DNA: TGTGCCATCAGTGTAGGGCAGGGGGCAGCGGGAAGACTTTCCGAGCAGTACTTC.

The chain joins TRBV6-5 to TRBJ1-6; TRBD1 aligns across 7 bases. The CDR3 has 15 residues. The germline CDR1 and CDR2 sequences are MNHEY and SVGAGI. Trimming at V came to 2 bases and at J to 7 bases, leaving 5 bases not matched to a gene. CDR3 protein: CASSYAARGNSPLHF. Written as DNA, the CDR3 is TGTGCCAGCAGTTACGCGGCCAGGGGGAATTCACCCCTCCACTTT.

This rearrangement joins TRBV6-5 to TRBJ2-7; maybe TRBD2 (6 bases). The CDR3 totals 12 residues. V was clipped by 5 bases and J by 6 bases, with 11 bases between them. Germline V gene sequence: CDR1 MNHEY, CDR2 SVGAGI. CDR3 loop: CASSLLGGEQYF. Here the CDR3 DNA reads TGTGCCAGCAGTCTACTCGGGGGCGAGCAGTACTTC.